This T cell receptor (beta chain) was recorded in a study of patients and donors after allogeneic stem cell transplantation. V lost 4 bases to trimming and J lost 0 bases, with 11 bases between them. This CDR3 comprises 14 residues. Germline V gene lookup returns CDR1 DFQATT and CDR2 SNEGSKA (reference sequence). Using its own MiXCR run on the RT-PCR reads, TCRdb lists one record per CDR3 protein. Of 150,000 to 200,000 distinct CDR3 sequences listed, approximately 30% are singletons. This clonotype was seen more than once but under ten times. The chain links TRBV20-1 to TRBJ2-3; tentative D call: TRBD2 (5 bases). The specimen sequenced was blood, either unsorted or a sorted T cell fraction (not recorded which). The origin of this receptor is a human donor who was either an allogeneic HSCT recipient or a stem cell or donor lymphocyte infusion donor (not recorded which). It is not recorded whose cells these are; they may come from a transplant donor. The CDR3 bases are TGCAGTGCTACCGGACTCCTTAGCACAGATACGCAGTATTTT. This encodes CSATGLLSTDTQYF.